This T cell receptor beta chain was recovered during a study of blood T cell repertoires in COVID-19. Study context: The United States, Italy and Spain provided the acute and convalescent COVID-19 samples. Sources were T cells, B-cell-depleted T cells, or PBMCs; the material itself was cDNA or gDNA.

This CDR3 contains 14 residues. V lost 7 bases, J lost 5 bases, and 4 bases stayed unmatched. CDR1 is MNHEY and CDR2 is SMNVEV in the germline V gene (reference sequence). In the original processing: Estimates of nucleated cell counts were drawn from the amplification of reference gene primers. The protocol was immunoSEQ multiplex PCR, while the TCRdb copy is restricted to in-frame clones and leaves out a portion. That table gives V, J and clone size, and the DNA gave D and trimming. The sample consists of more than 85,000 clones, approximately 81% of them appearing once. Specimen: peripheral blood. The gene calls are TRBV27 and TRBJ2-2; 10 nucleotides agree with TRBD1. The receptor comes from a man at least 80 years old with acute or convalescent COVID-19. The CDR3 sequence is CASNRDRGTGELFF. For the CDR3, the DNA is TGTGCCAGCAACCGGGACAGGGGTACCGGGGAGCTGTTTTTT.